Following are 8 T cell receptor beta chains from one sample sequenced in a study of blood T cell repertoires in COVID-19. Only in-frame clones appear in the TCRdb table, and some are missing; sequencing was by immunoSEQ multiplex PCR. The sample has about 150,000 clones; approximately 79% are singletons. Sequenced sample: PBMCs or T cells enriched from blood (not recorded which). These receptors came from a man aged 50-59 years who had recovered from COVID-19.

This clone was observed a few times. The J gene is TRBJ1-5, the V gene TRBV11-2; TRBD1 matches 11 bases. Per germline, CDR1 SGHAT and CDR2 FQNNGV. V lost 5 bases, J lost 4 bases, and 7 bases stayed unmatched. The CDR3 length is 16 residues. CDR3 bases: TGTGCCAGCAGCCGCGGGTGGGACAGGGGGAATCAGCCCCAGCATTTT. Protein product: CASSRGWDRGNQPQHF. The full variable domain, completed using reference TRBV11-2 and TRBJ1-5, is EAGVAQSPRYKIIEKRQSVAFWCNPISGHATLYWYQQILGQGPKLLIQFQNNGVVDDSQLPKDRFSAERLKGVDSTLKIQPAKLEDSAVYLCASSRGWDRGNQPQHFGDGTRLSIL.

This clone appeared a single time. The rearrangement uses TRBV5-6 and TRBJ2-2; D might be TRBD1 (6 bases). V was clipped by 7 bases and J by 5 bases, with 15 bases between them. CDR3 length equals 14 residues. Per the germline V gene, CDR1 is SGHDT and CDR2 is YYEEEE. The CDR3: CASRGRGKTGELFF. CDR3 nucleotide sequence: TGTGCCAGCCGGGGCAGGGGAAAGACCGGGGAGCTGTTTTTT.

This sequence joins TRBV18 and TRBJ1-1; D is ambiguous. In germline, CDR1 is KGHSH, CDR2 LQKENI. Trimming removed 7 bases at V and 1 base at J, with 16 bases between. This CDR3 has 15 residues. The CDR3 is CASLRLTSPNTEAFF. CDR3 DNA sequence: TGTGCCAGCTTAAGACTGACCTCTCCGAACACTGAAGCTTTCTTT.

The gene calls are TRBV30 and TRBJ2-7; TRBD2 agrees at 7 bases. V gave up 4 bases and J gave up 1 base; unmatched junction bases: 13. The CDR3 extends over 16 amino acids. Germline lookup yields CDR1 GTSNPN and CDR2 SVGIG (reference sequence). CDR3 in amino acids: CAWKNSGTTISYEQYF. The CDR3 DNA reads TGTGCCTGGAAAAACTCCGGGACTACCATTTCCTACGAGCAGTACTTC. Looking up the rest from reference TRBV30 and TRBJ2-7 gives the full variable domain: SQTIHQWPATLVQPVGSPLSLECTVEGTSNPNLYWYRQAAGRGLQLLFYSVGIGQISSEVPQNLSASRPQDRQFILSSKKLLLSDSGFYLCAWKNSGTTISYEQYFGPGTRLTVT.

The V gene is TRBV3-1 (or the pseudogene TRBV3-2), the J gene TRBJ1-2; D remains ambiguous. The CDR3 runs to 15 residues. V lost 0 bases to trimming and J lost 8 bases, with 16 bases between them. Per the germline V gene, CDR1 is LGHDT and CDR2 is YNNKEL (reference sequence). The CDR3 DNA follows: TGTGCCAGCAGCCAAGATTCCCGGAGGGCTGGCGGCTACACCTTC. Protein sequence: CASSQDSRRAGGYTF.

This clone came up a few times. This chain links TRBV4-3 with TRBJ1-2; TRBD1 might be the D (5 bases). The CDR3 spans 16 residues. Germline V CDR1 and CDR2: LGHNA, YSLEER. Trimming removed 1 base at V and 0 bases at J, with 12 bases between. The CDR3: CASSQVMTAANYGYTF. In DNA form, the CDR3 reads TGCGCCAGCAGCCAAGTTATGACAGCCGCTAACTATGGCTACACCTTC.

The V and J genes are TRBV7-2 and TRBJ1-5; 9 bases fit TRBD1. CDR3 length equals 16 residues. Germline V gene data show CDR1 as SGHTA and CDR2 as FQGNSA. With 0 bases clipped from V and 2 bases from J, the junction kept 2 bases outside the gene matches. CDR3 loop: CASSLAGTGRNQPQHF. CDR3 DNA: TGTGCCAGCAGCTTAGCGGGGACAGGGCGCAATCAGCCCCAGCATTTT.

The chain carries TRBV5-6 and TRBJ1-6; D is perhaps TRBD1 (5 bases). The CDR3 contains 17 residues. Germline CDR1 is SGHDT and CDR2 is YYEEEE. The germline V and J ends were trimmed by 4 bases and 11 bases, with 25 bases remaining between them. The chain's CDR3 is CASSLTKVRVRNPPLHF. In DNA, the CDR3 is TGTGCCAGCAGCCTAACAAAAGTCAGGGTTCGCAATCCACCCCTCCACTTT.